This note documents a single T cell receptor beta chain sequence. What it binds is unknown. Its ends do not fully match the called genes, so a read error is possible. The PCR employed 60 Vbeta primers together with 13 Jbeta primers. Profiling relied on immunoSEQ multiplex PCR, and the TCRdb table lists in-frame clones only, not all of them. The repertoire holds about 250,000 clones, with around 84% as singletons. The germline CDR1 and CDR2 sequences are SEHNR and FQNEAQ (reference sequence). The CDR3 extends over 16 amino acids. These data belong to a study of cytomegalovirus exposure and HLA in healthy donors. Broader study findings: What was likely a sequencing artifact was a cluster of highly shared sequence variants. HLA allele associations emerged for around 15,000 TCR beta sequences in a later analysis, at 0.05 false discovery rate.

The receptor's source is a girl aged 2 to 10 in good health and CMV-seronegative. The chain employs TRBV7-9 and TRBJ2-6; no definite D call. The sample taken for sequencing was PBMCs. The CDR3 spells CASSLLQFSGANVLTF. CDR3 nucleotides: TGCGCCAGCAGCTTATTACAGTTCTCTGGGGCCAACGTCCTGACTTTC.